Each of the 21 T cell receptor beta chains below was sequenced from the same sample in a study of T cell repertoires in ileal Crohn's disease. Generated by immunoSEQ multiplex PCR, the TCRdb table keeps only in-frame clones and is missing some. The repertoire consists of about 14,000 clones, with around 84% occurring once and the leading ten covering roughly 4%. Material: ileal tissue. These receptors were collected from an adult with Crohn's disease.

The V and J genes are TRBV6-6 and TRBJ2-1; 8 positions match TRBD2. V lost 5 bases to trimming and J lost 8 bases; unmatched junction nucleotides: 5. CDR1 and CDR2 (germline): MNHNY, SVGAGI (reference sequence). This CDR3 has 13 residues. The CDR3, as DNA: TGTGCCAGCAGTCGGACTAGCCGCGATGAGCAGTTCTTC. It encodes CASSRTSRDEQFF.

The rearrangement uses TRBV18 and TRBJ2-7, with 7 nucleotides matching TRBD1. Germline trimming cut 1 base from V and 3 bases from J; bases unmatched to any gene: 6. Germline V gene sequence: CDR1 KGHSH, CDR2 LQKENI. The CDR3 has 15 residues. CDR3 residues: CASSPRSQGHYEQYF. As DNA, the CDR3 is TGTGCCAGCTCACCACGTTCACAGGGGCACTACGAGCAGTACTTC.

With regard to this clone: This specimen includes other DNA sequences encoding the same CDR3. V is TRBV5-4 and J is TRBJ2-2, with 11 bases that match TRBD1. The CDR3 runs 15 residues. The trim removed 3 bases at V and 4 bases at J, leaving 2 bases unmatched. The germline V gene has CDR1 SGHNT and CDR2 YYREEE (reference sequence). Here the CDR3 reads CASSSGTGGTGELFF. The DNA for the CDR3 is TGTGCCAGCAGCTCCGGGACAGGGGGCACCGGGGAGCTGTTTTTT.

This clone is a singleton in its sample. The chain has TRBV6-6 and TRBJ1-2; no clear D. Germline CDR1 is MNHNY and CDR2 is SVGAGI (reference sequence). V lost 2 bases and J 4 bases, leaving 17 bases between the germline ends. The CDR3 length is 16 residues. The CDR3 spells CASSYGSGGLGYGYTF. The CDR3 nucleotides are TGTGCCAGCAGTTACGGTTCTGGCGGTCTGGGCTATGGCTACACCTTC.

The chain combines TRBV27 with TRBJ2-7; possibly TRBD1 for D (5 bases). V shed 2 bases and J shed 0 bases, with 11 bases lying between them. The CDR3 is 15 residues long. Germline V gives CDR1 MNHEY, CDR2 SMNVEV (reference sequence). This CDR3 reads CASSLTGRASYEQYF. DNA of the CDR3: TGTGCCAGCAGTTTAACGGGCAGGGCCTCCTACGAGCAGTACTTC.

The V call is TRBV7-3, the J call TRBJ2-1; 8 bases are a match to TRBD2. The CDR3 is 15 amino acids. Germline values: CDR1 SGHTA, CDR2 FQGTGA. The V segment lost 5 bases and the J segment 1 base; nucleotides outside the gene matches: 4. The CDR3 loop is CASSNIAGSYNEQFF. CDR3 in DNA: TGTGCCAGCAGCAACATAGCGGGGTCCTACAATGAGCAGTTCTTC.

CDR3 loop: CASSLPLAGGLNEQFF. CDR3 coding DNA: TGTGCCAGCAGTTTGCCACTAGCGGGGGGCCTCAATGAGCAGTTCTTC. J is TRBJ2-1 and V is TRBV28, with TRBD2 identical over 12 bases. In germline, CDR1 is MDHEN, CDR2 SYDVKM. CDR3 length: 16 residues. The J segment lost 6 bases and the V segment lost 3 bases, leaving 6 bases of the junction unmatched. The variable domain in full, with the rest retrieved from reference TRBV28 and TRBJ2-1, is DVKVTQSSRYLVKRTGEKVFLECVQDMDHENMFWYRQDPGLGLRLIYFSYDVKMKEKGDIPEGYSVSREKKERFSLILESASTNQTSMYLCASSLPLAGGLNEQFFGPGTRLTVL.

The V and J genes are TRBV2 and TRBJ1-1; weak D call: TRBD1 (5 bases). The length of the CDR3 is 14 residues. Germline V gives CDR1 SNHLY, CDR2 FYNNEI. V lost 6 bases and J 4 bases, leaving 15 bases between the germline ends. CDR3 in DNA: TGTGCCAGCAGGACCCGGGGGAGCGGCACTGAAGCTTTCTTT. This gives the protein CASRTRGSGTEAFF.

A single count supports this clone. The chain uses TRBV16 and TRBJ1-2, with TRBD1 identical over 7 bases. The germline V gene encodes CDR1 KGHSY and CDR2 FQNENV. Trimming removed 2 bases from V and 0 bases from J; junction bases left unmatched: 0. The CDR3 sequence is 14 residues long. The CDR3, as DNA: TGTGCCAGCAGCCAACAGGGGGCTAACTATGGCTACACCTTC. As protein: CASSQQGANYGYTF.

The table lists this clone with a count of one. The V and J genes are TRBV16 and TRBJ1-5, with D unclear. The length of the CDR3 is 15 residues. Trimming took 4 bases from V and 2 from J, leaving 12 bases between them. Germline V gene data show CDR1 as KGHSY and CDR2 as FQNENV. CDR3 DNA: TGTGCCAGCAGCCTAGATCCGTTGGGCAATCAGCCCCAGCATTTT. It encodes CASSLDPLGNQPQHF.

This clone has more than one count but fewer than ten. CDR3 amino acids: CAISTGQGLNQPQHF. As DNA, the CDR3 is TGTGCCATCAGTACCGGACAGGGGTTGAATCAGCCCCAGCATTTT. J is TRBJ1-5 and V is TRBV10-3, with 9 bases matching TRBD1. Germline V CDR1 and CDR2: ENHRY, SYGVKD. The CDR3 spans 15 residues. V shed 5 bases and J 4 bases; nucleotides not matched to a gene: 6.

The rearrangement joins TRBV2 to TRBJ1-3; D ambiguous. The CDR3 is made up of 15 amino acids. V shed 4 bases and J shed 4 bases, with 14 bases lying between them. From germline, CDR1 is SNHLY and CDR2 FYNNEI. CDR3 sequence: CASSGASTLGNTIYF. The DNA for the CDR3 is TGTGCCAGCAGTGGCGCCTCTACTCTGGGAAACACCATATATTTT.

This chain links TRBV6-4 with TRBJ2-5, with 12 nucleotides matching TRBD1. CDR1 and CDR2 (germline): MRHNA, SNTAGT. V lost 3 bases to trimming and J lost 5 bases; unmatched junction nucleotides: 7. The CDR3 loop spans 16 amino acids. CDR3 in amino acids: CASSEAGTGGLETQYF. The CDR3 region has the DNA TGTGCCAGCAGTGAAGCCGGGACAGGGGGCTTGGAGACCCAGTACTTC.

J is TRBJ2-5 and V is TRBV29-1; no clear D gene. The CDR3 consists of 12 residues. Trimming stripped 7 bases from V and 4 bases from J, with 13 bases between. Germline V gene data show CDR1 as SQVTM and CDR2 as ANQGSEA. DNA of the CDR3: TGCAGCGGTCGTTGGGCTGCAGAGACCCAGTACTTC. It codes for CSGRWAAETQYF.

This sequence joins TRBV27 and TRBJ1-6, with unresolved D. The CDR3 length is 16 residues. Between the trimmed V and J ends, which lost 5 bases and 0 bases, there was a span of 11 bases. Germline CDR1 is MNHEY and CDR2 is SMNVEV (reference sequence). The CDR3 DNA reads as TGTGCCAGCAGTGTTATGGGCTCCTCCTATAATTCACCCCTCCACTTT. This encodes CASSVMGSSYNSPLHF.

V and J are TRBV19 and TRBJ1-5; a possible D gene is TRBD1 (5 bases). This CDR3 contains 16 residues. Germline V gene sequence: CDR1 LNHDA, CDR2 SQIVND (reference sequence). Trimming stripped 1 base from V and 0 bases from J, with 10 bases between. Here the CDR3 DNA reads TGTGCCAGTAGTATAGGTGGACAATATAGCAATCAGCCCCAGCATTTT. Its protein is CASSIGGQYSNQPQHF.

Only a few counts were recorded for this clone. V usage is TRBV10-3 and J usage is TRBJ2-7; D perhaps matches TRBD1 (6 bases). With 9 bases removed from V and 3 bases from J, the gap between germline ends came to 15 bases. Germline CDR1 reads ENHRY; CDR2 reads SYGVKD. This CDR3 spans 13 amino acids. As DNA, the CDR3 is TGTGCCATGCGTCCCGGGACACTCTACGAGCAGTACTTC. This gives the protein CAMRPGTLYEQYF.

This sequence joins TRBV7-2 and TRBJ1-4; possibly TRBD1 for D (6 bases). V was trimmed by 3 bases and J by 2 bases, leaving 7 bases between them. This CDR3 has 14 amino acids. Germline lookup yields CDR1 SGHTA and CDR2 FQGNSA. CDR3 sequence (DNA): TGTGCCAGCAGCTTCGGACAGACTAATGAAAAACTGTTTTTT. The encoded protein is CASSFGQTNEKLFF.

By frequency in the sample, this clone is medium-sized. The CDR3 here is CASSLGSTATNYGYTF. The CDR3 DNA sequence: TGTGCCAGCAGCTTGGGTTCGACAGCGACAAACTATGGCTACACCTTC. The J gene is TRBJ1-2, the V gene TRBV5-5, with D possibly matching TRBD1 (5 bases). The CDR3 contains 16 residues. Germline-derived CDR1 and CDR2 are SGHKS and YYEKEE (reference sequence). V was pared by 0 bases and J by 2 bases, with 14 bases between.

The chain combines TRBV7-2 with TRBJ2-4; 10 bases match TRBD1. This CDR3 has 17 residues. Trimming removed 0 bases from V and 2 bases from J; junction bases left unmatched: 4. Germline V gives CDR1 SGHTA, CDR2 FQGNSA. The CDR3 DNA reads as TGTGCCAGCAGCTTAGCCAGACAGGGGGCCACCAAAAACATTCAGTACTTC. It translates to CASSLARQGATKNIQYF.

V is TRBV19 and J is TRBJ1-5; 8 bases line up with TRBD1. The V segment lost 4 bases and the J segment 6 bases; nucleotides outside the gene matches: 2. This CDR3 is 13 amino acids long. In germline, CDR1 is LNHDA, CDR2 SQIVND (reference sequence). CDR3 amino acids: CASSKQGGQPQHF. DNA of the CDR3: TGTGCCAGTAGTAAACAGGGGGGTCAGCCCCAGCATTTT. Full variable domain (remainder filled in from reference TRBV19 and TRBJ1-5): DGGITQSPKYLFRKEGQNVTLSCEQNLNHDAMYWYRQDPGQGLRLIYYSQIVNDFQKGDIAEGYSVSREKKESFPLTVTSAQKNPTAFYLCASSKQGGQPQHFGDGTRLSIL.